Described below is a single T cell receptor beta chain sequence and its context. These data come from a study of control samples from healthy donors and cancer patients. The ends were cut back, 7 bases at V and 3 bases at J, with 19 bases in the middle. Germline lookup yields CDR1 WNHNN and CDR2 SYGVQD (reference sequence). The CDR3 is 16 amino acids. Produced via immunoSEQ multiplex PCR; TCRdb's table is partial and in-frame only. Among roughly 160,000 clones listed, about 95% were seen once. The V gene is TRBV10-1, the J gene TRBJ1-5; D gene unclear. This TCR was sampled from a man between 60 and 75 years old with colorectal cancer. Material: PBMCs. CDR3 nucleotides: TGCGCCAGCACCGAACGGCAGGAATCAGACAATCAGCCCCAGCATTTT. It encodes CASTERQESDNQPQHF.